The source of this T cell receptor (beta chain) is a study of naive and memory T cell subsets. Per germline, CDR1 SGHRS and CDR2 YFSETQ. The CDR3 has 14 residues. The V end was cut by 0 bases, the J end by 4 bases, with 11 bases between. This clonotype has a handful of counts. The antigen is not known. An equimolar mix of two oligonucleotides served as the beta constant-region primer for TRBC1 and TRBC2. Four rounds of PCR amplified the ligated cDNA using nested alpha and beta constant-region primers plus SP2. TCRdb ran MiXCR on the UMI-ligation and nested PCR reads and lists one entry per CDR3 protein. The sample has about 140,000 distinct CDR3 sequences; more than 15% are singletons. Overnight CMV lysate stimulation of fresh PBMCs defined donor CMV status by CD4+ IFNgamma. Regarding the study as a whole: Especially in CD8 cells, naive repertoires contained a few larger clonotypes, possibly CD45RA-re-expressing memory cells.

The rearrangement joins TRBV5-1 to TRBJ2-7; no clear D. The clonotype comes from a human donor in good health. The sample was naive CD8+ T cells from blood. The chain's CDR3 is CASSLEGVGYEQYF. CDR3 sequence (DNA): TGCGCCAGCAGCTTGGAAGGAGTAGGGTACGAGCAGTACTTC.